The clone carrying this TCR beta chain was observed many times. As yet, its antigen is unknown. The data stem from a study of T-cell reconstitution after alpha-beta-depleted transplantation in children. General study results and limits: At around two months after transplant, the alpha-beta T cells were reportedly derived from several hundred expanded clones that came from non-depleted graft cells. It was surviving recipient T cells and thymic progenitors that gave some patients high TCRbeta diversity at day 60.

Molecular barcoding with unique molecular identifiers was used for the TCRbeta library. TCRdb processed the PCR reads anew with MiXCR; each CDR3 protein has one entry. The data contain about 600,000 distinct CDR3 sequences, over 10% of them singletons. This CDR3 is 16 amino acids long. Germline V gives CDR1 SGHTA, CDR2 FQGNSA. After removal of 4 bases from V and 1 base from J, the junction contained 8 bases not matched to a gene. The sequenced sample was PBMCs, mostly from graft donor cells, obtained 360 days after TCRalphabeta/CD19-depleted stem cell transplant. This sequence originates from a male patient younger than 18 who had a stem cell transplant for acute myeloid leukemia, so the T cells may come from the graft donor. The gene calls are TRBV7-2 and TRBJ2-5; 8 bases line up with TRBD2. The CDR3 DNA reads as TGTGCCAGCAGCTCGGGACTAGGGAGGACCCAAGAGACCCAGTACTTC. It codes for CASSSGLGRTQETQYF.